This TCR beta chain is from a study of identical twins (dated by TCRdb to about 2016). Context from the whole study: To test whether fetal clonotypes persist, this study deep-sequenced TCR alpha and beta repertoires from monozygotic twins, from unrelated adults of various ages, and from cord blood. Replicate twin experiments were performed at different times using different library preparation protocols to rule out contamination. General study outcomes and caveats: Fewer insertions were carried by abundant cord blood beta clonotypes; a weaker similar trend was observed in young adult naive repertoires, while no such trend was observed in memory repertoires. Compared with coincidental sharing between unrelated individuals, an excess of low generation-probability sequences was observed among out-of-frame TCR alpha sequences shared between twins. Because the same donors could not be followed over many years, the conclusions depended on cross-sectional statistical analysis. Zero-insertion analyses could be partly confounded by invariant T cells such as MAIT and iNKT, though diverse VJ usage argued against such confounding for most clonotypes. In monozygotic twins, recombination models systematically underestimated out-of-frame TCR alpha sharing, but the models matched the sharing seen between unrelated individuals. Excess twin sharing in beta out-of-frame sequences was weaker because fewer shared sequences lowered the signal-to-noise ratio.

This clonotype was detected only a few times. The specificity of this receptor is unknown. Base qualities were left out, and no much larger clone turns up one base away. The trim is 4 bases for V and 3 bases for J, with a gap of 13 bases between the germline ends. The germline V gene (reference sequence) gives CDR1 as DFQATT and CDR2 as SNEGSKA. The CDR3 spans 14 residues, from the cysteine through the phenylalanine. The sequence is cut down to CDR3 DNA, 42 bases in frame from base 1. Every donor was a healthy Caucasian. The twin cohort comprised three pairs of female monozygotic twins, all aged about 18 to 29 years. CD4+ and CD8+ T cell populations were isolated with positive isolation kits from Invitrogen. Library preparation used 5' RACE. Sequencing was performed on an Illumina HiSeq 2000. Template switching introduced a universal primer binding site; the final cDNA contained a unique molecular identifier, enabling accurate counting of TCR cDNA molecules. First-strand cDNA for TCR alpha and beta chains was synthesized from specific primers in the conserved constant-segment region. To control for contamination, every cDNA library was double barcoded, receiving both a SMART-Mk sample barcode and Illumina barcodes. Two successive PCR steps introduced TruSeq adapter sequences along with Illumina sample barcodes. TCR alpha and beta cDNA libraries were sequenced on the Illumina HiSeq platform with custom primers. For the original study's pipeline: Raw reads were processed with MiGEC to extract unique molecular identifiers, and MiXCR was used to determine CDR3 positions. Recombination models were inferred per individual with the repgenHMM and IGoR tools using an EM algorithm. The analysis of shared clonotypes was done with the tcR package in R, with sharing normalized by the product of cloneset sizes. To study raw recombination free of thymic and clonal selection effects, out-of-frame nonproductive sequences were analyzed. TCRdb trimmed public reads at Q25 via fastp, called clones via MiXCR and kept in-frame beta chains. One record per CDR3 amino acid sequence lists the most common genes and DNA. The V and J calls and clone size come from TCRdb's table, not from the authors' own analysis. This sample has some 440,000 distinct CDR3 sequences in its table, and 20% to 25% of those were observed once. Around 3% of the sample is held by the ten biggest clonotypes.

This sample also appeared in a second study, on T cells expressing NK-cell markers. According to the second study: Three sorted T-cell subsets (CD3+CD56+NKG2C+, CD3+CD56+NKG2C- and CD3+CD56-NKG2C+) from several donors had their TCR beta-chain repertoires profiled. Of the eight sequenced donors, seven were found to be HCMV-seropositive and one was found to be HCMV-seronegative. To restrict sorting to alphabetaTCR-expressing T cells, an anti-gammadeltaTCR antibody was added in several experiments. In over 5 donors, the dominant CD3+CD56+NKG2C+ clonotypes were among the top 10 CD8+ clonotypes and accounted for about 1.0-7.5% of CD8+ T cells. Those dominant clonotypes were again the most abundant among CD3+CD56-NKG2C+ cells in four donors, at roughly 25-65%. It remained unclear whether the expanded NKG2C-expressing T cell clones were specific for HCMV antigens. The study sequenced eight donors, all healthy volunteers chosen at random: three men and five women. To determine HCMV serostatus, a commercial ELISA kit was used to detect HCMV-specific IgG in serum. Reads were demultiplexed and grouped by UMI with MIGEC, and clonotypes were assembled and quantified with MiTCR. To remove erroneous sequences, TCR cDNA sequences were retained only when supported by two or more reads. The tcR package was used for downstream repertoire analysis, and clonotypes were matched across fractions by CDR3 nucleotide sequence plus V segment. VDJmatch was used to annotate antigen specificity against VDJdb, with one amino acid substitution in CDR3 allowed.

This sequence originates from a young woman in good health. This sequence uses TRBV20-1 and TRBJ1-3, and TRBD1 may be the D gene, going by 6 matching bases. Material: CD4+ T cells sorted from blood. This receptor has the CDR3 CSAIARTVGNTIYF. The nucleotide sequence is TGCAGTGCTATCGCACGGACAGTTGGAAACACCATATATTTT.